This T cell receptor beta chain is from a study of OX40 agonist ivuxolimab in advanced cancers. Study conclusions and caveats: Clonal expansion was seen in CD4+ and CD8+ blood T cells by week 6 at 0.1 to 3.0 mg/kg. Part of the nonresponder group also had normalized T-cell clonal expansion that was low.

Clones were sequenced by immunoSEQ multiplex PCR, and TCRdb holds only the in-frame ones, with some missing. The sample holds some 70,000 clones, approximately 80% seen once. This CDR3 has 14 residues. V was pared by 7 bases and J by 9 bases, with 10 bases of the junction left unmatched. Germline CDR1 and CDR2: SGHRS and YFSETQ. With regard to this clone: Its antigen is still unknown.

The specimen was CD4+ or CD8+ T cells sorted from blood, collected in a trial of the OX40 agonist ivuxolimab. The chain is built from TRBV5-1 and TRBJ2-1, with 10 bases matching TRBD1. This receptor was obtained from an adult with an advanced solid tumor such as melanoma, head and neck, liver or kidney cancer. The CDR3 bases are TGCGCCAGCGCCTCCGGGACAGGGGCCCGTGAGCAGTTCTTC. Translating gives CASASGTGAREQFF.